Listed below are T cell receptor beta chains from one sample, sequenced in a study of cytomegalovirus exposure and HLA in healthy donors. Produced via immunoSEQ multiplex PCR; TCRdb's table is partial and in-frame only. The data hold 250,000 to 300,000 clones, with about 90% observed a single time. The specimen sequenced was PBMCs. The source of these receptors is a girl aged 2-10 years in good health and CMV-seronegative. Both conserved end residues are part of each CDR3. D genes are given only for firm matches. Some rows have no size entry. The others give once, few or many, or a class for an expanded clone.

.	TRBV30	.	TRBJ2-4	CAWSVTLSLAKNIQYF	TGTGCCTGGAGTGTAACCCTAAGTTTGGCCAAAAACATTCAGTACTTC
TRBD2	TRBV11-2	.	TRBJ2-3	CASSRTSGSRSTDTQYF	TGTGCCAGCAGCAGGACTAGCGGGAGTCGAAGCACAGATACGCAGTATTTT
.	TRBV21-1	.	TRBJ1-4	CASSNRTSNEKLFF	TGTGCCAGCAGCAACCGGACTAGTAATGAAAAACTGTTTTTT
.	TRBV19	.	TRBJ1-3	CASSTPFRGQPGNTIYF	TGTGCCAGTAGTACCCCCTTCAGAGGACAGCCTGGAAACACCATATATTTT
TRBD1	TRBV30	.	TRBJ2-4	CACTTGQGDIQYF	TGTGCCTGTACAACGGGACAGGGTGACATTCAGTACTTC
TRBD1	TRBV28	once	TRBJ1-6	CASSPLLGQNYSPLHF	TGTGCCAGCAGCCCACTCTTGGGACAGAATTATTCACCCCTCCACTTT
.	TRBV5-6	.	TRBJ1-1	CASSLGTHTEAFF	TGTGCCAGCAGCTTGGGGACTCACACTGAAGCTTTCTTT
TRBD1	TRBV7-2	.	TRBJ2-1	CASSLGPGTGKNEQFF	TGTGCCAGCAGCTTAGGACCCGGGACAGGGAAAAATGAGCAGTTCTTC
.	TRBV18	.	TRBJ2-2	CASSPGAIGAGELFF	TGTGCCAGCTCACCGGGAGCGATCGGGGCCGGGGAGCTGTTTTTT
TRBD2	TRBV5-4	.	TRBJ2-2	CASSLLTTSGRGTGELFF	TGTGCCAGCAGCTTATTGACGACTAGCGGGAGGGGCACCGGGGAGCTGTTTTTT
TRBD1	TRBV2	.	TRBJ2-7	CASSDGTASKNEQYF	TGTGCCAGCAGCGACGGGACAGCGTCTAAAAACGAGCAGTACTTC
TRBD1	TRBV5-1	.	TRBJ2-7	CASSLEWTGAFYEQYF	TGCGCCAGCAGCTTGGAATGGACAGGCGCATTCTACGAGCAGTACTTC
.	TRBV9	once	TRBJ1-6	CASSVGSGSNSPLHF	TGTGCCAGCAGCGTAGGTTCAGGTTCAAACTCACCCCTCCACTTT
TRBD2	TRBV11-1	.	TRBJ2-1	CASSLGRGGGNEQFF	TGTGCCAGCAGCTTAGGGCGGGGGGGCGGCAATGAGCAGTTCTTC
TRBD1	TRBV29-1	.	TRBJ1-1	CSGRPGTGGWWNTEAFF	TGCAGCGGACGACCCGGGACAGGGGGCTGGTGGAACACTGAAGCTTTCTTT
TRBD2	TRBV11-2	.	TRBJ2-1	CASSPGLVLGEQFF	TGTGCCAGCAGCCCGGGACTAGTTTTGGGTGAGCAGTTCTTC
TRBD1	TRBV6-5	.	TRBJ1-5	CASGQGASNQPQHF	TGTGCCAGCGGACAGGGGGCCAGCAATCAGCCCCAGCATTTT
TRBD1	TRBV30	once	TRBJ2-7	CAWSTDRVPPLGEQYF	TGTGCCTGGAGTACCGACAGGGTGCCCCCTTTGGGAGAGCAGTACTTC
TRBD1	TRBV11-2	.	TRBJ1-1	CASSRGQGISTEAFF	TGTGCCAGCAGCCGAGGACAGGGTATCAGCACTGAAGCTTTCTTT
TRBD1	TRBV10-3	.	TRBJ2-3	CATQNVGQGPQYF	TGTGCCACCCAAAACGTCGGACAGGGTCCGCAGTATTTT
.	TRBV7-8	.	TRBJ2-3	CASSPDETGVTDTQYF	TGTGCCAGCAGTCCAGACGAGACAGGAGTTACAGATACGCAGTATTTT
TRBD1	TRBV13	.	TRBJ2-1	CASNLQGTSYNEQFF	TGTGCCAGCAATTTACAGGGGACCTCCTACAATGAGCAGTTCTTC
TRBD1	TRBV2	.	TRBJ1-2	CASSARGVGYGYTF	TGTGCCAGCAGTGCCAGGGGGGTGGGCTATGGCTACACCTTC
TRBD2	TRBV6-4	.	TRBJ2-1	CASSEAGGPNEQFF	TGTGCCAGCAGTGAAGCGGGGGGGCCCAATGAGCAGTTCTTC
TRBD1	TRBV27	.	TRBJ1-5	CASKDREWSNQPQHF	TGTGCCAGCAAGGACAGGGAATGGAGCAATCAGCCCCAGCATTTT
.	TRBV27	.	TRBJ2-1	CASSETREDNEQFF	TGTGCCAGCAGCGAGACTAGGGAAGACAATGAGCAGTTCTTC
.	TRBV19	.	TRBJ1-3	CASSIDDLGARSGNTIYF	TGTGCCAGTAGTATAGACGATTTGGGGGCTCGCTCTGGAAACACCATATATTTT